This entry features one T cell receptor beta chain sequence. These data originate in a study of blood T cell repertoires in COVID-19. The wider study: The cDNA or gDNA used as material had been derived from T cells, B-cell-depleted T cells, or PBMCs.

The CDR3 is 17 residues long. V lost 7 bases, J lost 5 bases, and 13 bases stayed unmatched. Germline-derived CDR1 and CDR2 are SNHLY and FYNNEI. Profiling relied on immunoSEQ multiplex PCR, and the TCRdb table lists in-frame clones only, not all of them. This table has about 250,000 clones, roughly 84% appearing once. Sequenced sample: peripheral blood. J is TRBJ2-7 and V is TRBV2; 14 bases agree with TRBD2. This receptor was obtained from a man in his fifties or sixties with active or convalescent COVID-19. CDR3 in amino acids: CASTPRLAGGRGNEQYF. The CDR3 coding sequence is TGTGCCAGCACCCCCCGACTAGCGGGGGGGCGAGGTAACGAGCAGTACTTC. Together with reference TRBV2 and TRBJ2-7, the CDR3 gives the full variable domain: EPEVTQTPSHQVTQMGQEVILRCVPISNHLYFYWYRQILGQKVEFLVSFYNNEISEKSEIFDDQFSVERPDGSNFTLKIRSTKLEDSAMYFCASTPRLAGGRGNEQYFGPGTRLTVT.